This T cell receptor beta chain originates from a study of T cells in Graves' hyperthyroidism and ophthalmopathy. In this sample, this clonotype turned up many times. Trimming at V came to 8 bases and at J to 0 bases, leaving 6 bases not matched to a gene. The CDR3 length is 14 residues. RNA transcripts provided the source from which TCR beta CDR3 regions were amplified. A set of HTBI primers served as the primers for a first-round RT-PCR of the TCR CDR3. From the multiplex PCR reads, TCRdb called clonotypes with MiXCR, one entry per CDR3 protein. Of over 300,000 distinct CDR3 sequences listed, roughly 13% were seen once; the top ten hold 30% to 40%.

The chain combines TRBV12-3 or TRBV12-4 with TRBJ1-1, with 7 bases matching TRBD1. The sequence was collected from a woman aged 40 to 50 with Graves' ophthalmopathy. Sample: blood. The CDR3 nucleotides are TGTGCCAGCTCACAGGGGATCATGAACACTGAAGCTTTCTTT. This encodes CASSQGIMNTEAFF.